This note documents a single T cell receptor beta chain sequence. The CDR3 runs to 15 residues. The germline V gene has CDR1 SGHRS and CDR2 YFSETQ. Trimming removed 2 bases at V and 3 bases at J, with 11 bases between. The sample originates from a study of blood T cell repertoires in COVID-19. Produced via immunoSEQ multiplex PCR; TCRdb's table is partial and in-frame only. This table has 200,000 to 250,000 clones, around 81% appearing once. This rearrangement joins TRBV5-1 to TRBJ2-2; D might be TRBD1 (6 bases). Input material: peripheral blood. The receptor's source is a man aged 25-45 years who had recovered from COVID-19. The CDR3 sequence: CASSFQGLDTGELFF. Written as DNA, the CDR3 is TGCGCCAGCAGCTTCCAGGGGCTAGACACCGGGGAGCTGTTTTTT.